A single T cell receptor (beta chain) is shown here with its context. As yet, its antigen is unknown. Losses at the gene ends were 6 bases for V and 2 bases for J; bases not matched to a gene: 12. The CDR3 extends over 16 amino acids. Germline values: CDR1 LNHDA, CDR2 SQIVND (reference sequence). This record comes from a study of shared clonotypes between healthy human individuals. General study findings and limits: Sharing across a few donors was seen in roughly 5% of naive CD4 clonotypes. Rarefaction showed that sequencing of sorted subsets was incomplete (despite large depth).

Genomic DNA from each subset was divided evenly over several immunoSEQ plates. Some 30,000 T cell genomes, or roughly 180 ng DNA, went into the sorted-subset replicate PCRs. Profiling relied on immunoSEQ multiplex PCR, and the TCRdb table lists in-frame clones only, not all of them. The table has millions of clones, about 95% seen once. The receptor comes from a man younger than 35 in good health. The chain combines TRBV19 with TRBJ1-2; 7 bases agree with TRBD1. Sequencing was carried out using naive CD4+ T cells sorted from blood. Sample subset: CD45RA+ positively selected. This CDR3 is CASSSRTGGINYGYTF. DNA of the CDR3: TGTGCCAGTAGCAGCAGGACAGGAGGTATCAACTATGGCTACACCTTC.